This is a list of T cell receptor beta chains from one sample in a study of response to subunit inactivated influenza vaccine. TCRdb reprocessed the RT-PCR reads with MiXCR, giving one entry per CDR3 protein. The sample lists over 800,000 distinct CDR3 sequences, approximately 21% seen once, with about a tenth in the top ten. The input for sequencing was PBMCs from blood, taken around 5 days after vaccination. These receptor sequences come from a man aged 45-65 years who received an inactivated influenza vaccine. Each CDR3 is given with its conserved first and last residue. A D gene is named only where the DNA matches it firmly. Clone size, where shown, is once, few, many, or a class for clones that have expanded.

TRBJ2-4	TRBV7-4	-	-	CASSCHRGQGTLAKNIQYF	TGTGCCAGCAGCTGCCATAGGGGCCAGGGGACCTTAGCCAAAAACATTCAGTACTTC
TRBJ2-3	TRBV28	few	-	CASSVSDISTDTQYF	TGTGCCAGCAGTGTCTCGGACATTAGCACAGATACGCAGTATTTT
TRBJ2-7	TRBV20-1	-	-	CSARARKVSYEQYF	TGCAGTGCTAGAGCACGTAAGGTATCCTACGAGCAGTACTTC
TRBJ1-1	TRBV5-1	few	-	CASSLAEGDTEAFF	TGCGCCAGCAGCTTGGCCGAAGGGGACACTGAAGCTTTCTTT
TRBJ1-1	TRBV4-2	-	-	CASSPSFLGRNTEAFF	TGTGCCAGCAGCCCCTCCTTTTTGGGCCGGAACACTGAAGCTTTCTTT
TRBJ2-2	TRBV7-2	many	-	CASSSTRVAGELFF	TGTGCCAGCAGCAGCACCCGGGTGGCCGGGGAGCTGTTTTTT
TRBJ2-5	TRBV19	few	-	CASSIMGGETQYF	TGTGCCAGTAGTATAATGGGGGGAGAGACCCAGTACTTC
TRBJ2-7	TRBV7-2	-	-	CASGGQRSSYEQYF	TGTGCCAGCGGAGGACAGAGAAGTTCCTACGAGCAGTACTTC
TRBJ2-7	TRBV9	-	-	CASSVGGWGIVEQYF	TGTGCCAGCAGCGTAGGGGGTTGGGGGATCGTCGAGCAGTACTTC
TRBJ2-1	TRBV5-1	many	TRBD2	CASSSTSGSWDEQFF	TGCGCCAGCAGTTCCACTAGCGGGAGTTGGGATGAGCAGTTCTTC
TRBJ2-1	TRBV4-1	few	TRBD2	CASSQDVRGGHGEQFF	TGCGCCAGCAGCCAAGATGTGCGGGGGGGCCACGGTGAGCAGTTCTTC
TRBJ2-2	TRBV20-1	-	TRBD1	CSAREGGAGELFF	TGCAGTGCTAGAGAAGGGGGCGCTGGGGAGCTGTTTTTT
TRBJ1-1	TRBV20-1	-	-	CSARDWGNTEAFF	TGCAGTGCTAGAGATTGGGGGAACACTGAAGCTTTCTTT
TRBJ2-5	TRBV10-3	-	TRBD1	CAISGRDRERGETQYF	TGTGCCATCAGTGGCCGGGACAGGGAACGGGGAGAGACCCAGTACTTC
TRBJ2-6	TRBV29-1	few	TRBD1	CSVEDRDSGANVLTF	TGCAGCGTTGAGGACAGGGACTCTGGGGCCAACGTCCTGACTTTC
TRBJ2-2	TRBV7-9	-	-	CASSLDGLGGGTGELFF	TGTGCCAGCAGCTTAGATGGGCTGGGTGGCGGCACCGGGGAGCTGTTTTTT
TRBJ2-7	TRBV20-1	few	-	CSARLRASYEQYF	TGCAGTGCTAGATTGAGGGCCTCCTACGAGCAGTACTTC
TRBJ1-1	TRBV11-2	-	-	CASSRTETARYIPWAFF	TGTGCCAGCAGCCGAACGGAGACAGCTCGTTATATCCCATGGGCTTTCTTT
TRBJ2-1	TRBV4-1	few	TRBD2	CASSPASGVLQRGEQFF	TGCGCCAGCAGCCCCGCTAGCGGGGTCTTACAAAGGGGTGAGCAGTTCTTC
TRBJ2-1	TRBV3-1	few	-	CASSQDLLRSYNEQFF	TGTGCCAGCAGCCAAGATCTTCTACGCTCCTACAATGAGCAGTTCTTC
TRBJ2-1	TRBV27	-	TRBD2	CASSFLAGASYNEQFF	TGTGCCAGCAGTTTTCTAGCGGGGGCTTCCTACAATGAGCAGTTCTTC